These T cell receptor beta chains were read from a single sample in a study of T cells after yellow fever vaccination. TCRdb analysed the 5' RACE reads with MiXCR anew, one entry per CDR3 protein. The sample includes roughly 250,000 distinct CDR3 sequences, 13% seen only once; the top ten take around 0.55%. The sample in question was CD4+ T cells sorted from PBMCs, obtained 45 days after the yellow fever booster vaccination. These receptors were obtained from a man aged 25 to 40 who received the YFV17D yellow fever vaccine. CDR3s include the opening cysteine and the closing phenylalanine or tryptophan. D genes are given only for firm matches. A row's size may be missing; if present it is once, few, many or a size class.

CDR3aa: CATSESGTAMNTEAFF
CDR3nt: TGTGCCACCAGTGAATCCGGGACGGCCATGAACACTGAAGCTTTCTTT
v_gene: TRBV24-1
d_gene: NA
abundance: few
j_gene: TRBJ1-1

CDR3aa: CSARVALTMYNEQFF
CDR3nt: TGCAGTGCTAGAGTGGCACTCACCATGTACAATGAGCAGTTCTTC
v_gene: TRBV20-1
d_gene: NA
abundance: many
j_gene: TRBJ2-1

CDR3aa: CASSPGQDPETQYF
CDR3nt: TGCGCCAGCAGCCCAGGACAGGATCCAGAGACCCAGTACTTC
v_gene: TRBV5-1
d_gene: TRBD1
abundance: NA
j_gene: TRBJ2-5

CDR3aa: CATSTAPLAGTETQYF
CDR3nt: TGTGCCACCAGCACAGCACCTCTAGCGGGAACGGAGACCCAGTACTTC
v_gene: TRBV15
d_gene: TRBD2
abundance: few
j_gene: TRBJ2-5

CDR3aa: CASRPRPDEKLFF
CDR3nt: TGTGCCAGCAGACCTAGACCGGATGAAAAACTGTTTTTT
v_gene: TRBV6-6
d_gene: NA
abundance: few
j_gene: TRBJ1-4

CDR3aa: CASSQNLGVSGYEQYF
CDR3nt: TGCGCCAGCAGCCAAAATTTAGGTGTATCCGGCTACGAGCAGTACTTC
v_gene: TRBV4-3
d_gene: NA
abundance: NA
j_gene: TRBJ2-7

CDR3aa: CASSLSRGLSETQYF
CDR3nt: TGTGCCAGCAGTTTGAGCAGGGGGCTTTCGGAGACCCAGTACTTC
v_gene: TRBV12-3/TRBV12-4
d_gene: TRBD1
abundance: few
j_gene: TRBJ2-5

CDR3aa: CASSLIPRRTDTQYF
CDR3nt: TGTGCCAGCAGCTTAATACCTAGAAGGACAGATACGCAGTATTTT
v_gene: TRBV7-2
d_gene: NA
abundance: once
j_gene: TRBJ2-3

CDR3aa: CASSPLTGWTEAFF
CDR3nt: TGTGCCAGCAGCCCCTTGACAGGGTGGACTGAAGCTTTCTTT
v_gene: TRBV11-2
d_gene: TRBD1
abundance: many
j_gene: TRBJ1-1

CDR3aa: CSARAPGSSYNEQFF
CDR3nt: TGCAGTGCTAGAGCGCCCGGGAGCTCCTACAATGAGCAGTTCTTC
v_gene: TRBV20-1
d_gene: NA
abundance: NA
j_gene: TRBJ2-1

CDR3aa: CSALAGVLYNEQFF
CDR3nt: TGCAGCGCTCTAGCGGGAGTTCTCTACAATGAGCAGTTCTTC
v_gene: TRBV29-1
d_gene: TRBD2
abundance: many
j_gene: TRBJ2-1

CDR3aa: CSALTGLARTNEQFF
CDR3nt: TGCAGTGCCTTAACAGGACTAGCGAGAACCAATGAGCAGTTCTTC
v_gene: TRBV20-1
d_gene: TRBD2
abundance: many
j_gene: TRBJ2-1

CDR3aa: CSASPGLAGEFEQYF
CDR3nt: TGCAGTGCTAGCCCGGGACTAGCGGGAGAATTCGAGCAGTACTTC
v_gene: TRBV20-1
d_gene: TRBD2
abundance: NA
j_gene: TRBJ2-7